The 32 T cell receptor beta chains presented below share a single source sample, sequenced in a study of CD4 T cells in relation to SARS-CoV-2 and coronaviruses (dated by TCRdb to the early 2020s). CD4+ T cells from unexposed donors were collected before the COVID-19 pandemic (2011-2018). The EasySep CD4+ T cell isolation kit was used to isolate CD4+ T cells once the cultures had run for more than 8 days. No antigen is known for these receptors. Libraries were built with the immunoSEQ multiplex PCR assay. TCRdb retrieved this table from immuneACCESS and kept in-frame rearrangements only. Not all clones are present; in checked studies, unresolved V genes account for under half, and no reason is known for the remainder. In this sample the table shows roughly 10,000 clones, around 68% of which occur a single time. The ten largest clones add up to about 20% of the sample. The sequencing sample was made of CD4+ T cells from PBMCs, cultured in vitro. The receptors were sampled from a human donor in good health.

The CDR3 DNA reads TGTGCCAGCAGGTCTCCGGGCCTCAAGCAGTACTTC. Translating gives CASRSPGLKQYF. V usage is TRBV2 and J usage is TRBJ2-7, with no clear D. The CDR3 spans 12 residues. Looked up from germline, CDR1 is SNHLY and CDR2 is FYNNEI. Deletions cut 6 bases from V and 8 bases from J, with 14 bases between.

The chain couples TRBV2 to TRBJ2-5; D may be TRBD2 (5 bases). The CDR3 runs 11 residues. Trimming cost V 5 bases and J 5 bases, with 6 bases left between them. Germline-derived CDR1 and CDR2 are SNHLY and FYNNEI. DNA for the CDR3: TGTGCCAGCAGTAGAGGGGAGACCCAGTACTTC. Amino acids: CASSRGETQYF.

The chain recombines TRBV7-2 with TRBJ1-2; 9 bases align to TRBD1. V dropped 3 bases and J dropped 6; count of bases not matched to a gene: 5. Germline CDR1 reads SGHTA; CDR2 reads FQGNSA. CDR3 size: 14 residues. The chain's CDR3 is CASSFRTGGDGYTF. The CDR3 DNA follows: TGTGCCAGCAGCTTTCGTACAGGGGGCGATGGCTACACCTTC. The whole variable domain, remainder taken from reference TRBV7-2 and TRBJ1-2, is GAGVSQSPSNKVTEKGKDVELRCDPISGHTALYWYRQSLGQGLEFLIYFQGNSAPDKSGLPSDRFSAERTGGSVSTLTIQRTQQEDSAVYLCASSFRTGGDGYTFGSGTRLTVV.

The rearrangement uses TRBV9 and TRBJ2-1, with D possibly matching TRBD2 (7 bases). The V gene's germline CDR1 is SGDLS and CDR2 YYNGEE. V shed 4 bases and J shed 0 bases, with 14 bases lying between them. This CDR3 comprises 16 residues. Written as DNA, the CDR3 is TGTGCCAGCAGCACGAGGGGGGGGATCTCCTACAATGAGCAGTTCTTC. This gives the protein CASSTRGGISYNEQFF.

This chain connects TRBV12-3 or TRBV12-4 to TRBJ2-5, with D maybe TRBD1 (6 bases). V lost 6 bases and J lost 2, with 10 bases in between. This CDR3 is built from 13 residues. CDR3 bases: TGTGCCAGCAGGACAGGCAAGCAAGAGACCCAGTACTTC. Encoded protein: CASRTGKQETQYF.

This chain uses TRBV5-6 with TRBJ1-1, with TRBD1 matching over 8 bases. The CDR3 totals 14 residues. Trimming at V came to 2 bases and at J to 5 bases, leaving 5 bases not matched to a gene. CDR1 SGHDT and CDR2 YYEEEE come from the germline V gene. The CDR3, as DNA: TGTGCCAGCAGCTTTCCCACAGGGGGAACTGAAGCTTTCTTT. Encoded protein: CASSFPTGGTEAFF.

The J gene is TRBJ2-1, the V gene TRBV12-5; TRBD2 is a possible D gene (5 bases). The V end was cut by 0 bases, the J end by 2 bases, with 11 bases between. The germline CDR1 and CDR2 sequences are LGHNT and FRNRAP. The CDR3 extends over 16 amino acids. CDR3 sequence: CASGLVEGGTYNEQFF. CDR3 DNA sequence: TGTGCTAGTGGTTTGGTAGAGGGTGGAACCTACAATGAGCAGTTCTTC.

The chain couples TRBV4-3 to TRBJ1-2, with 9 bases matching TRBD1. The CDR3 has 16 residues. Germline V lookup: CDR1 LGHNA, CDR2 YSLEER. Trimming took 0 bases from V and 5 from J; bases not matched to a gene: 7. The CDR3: CASSQDRTGVRYGYTF. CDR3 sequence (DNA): TGCGCCAGCAGCCAAGACCGGACAGGGGTCAGGTATGGCTACACCTTC.

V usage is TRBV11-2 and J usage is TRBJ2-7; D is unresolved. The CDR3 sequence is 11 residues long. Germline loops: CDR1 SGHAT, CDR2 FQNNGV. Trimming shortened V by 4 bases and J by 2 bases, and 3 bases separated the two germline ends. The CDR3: CASSSAYEQYF. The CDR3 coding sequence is TGTGCCAGCAGCTCAGCCTACGAGCAGTACTTC.

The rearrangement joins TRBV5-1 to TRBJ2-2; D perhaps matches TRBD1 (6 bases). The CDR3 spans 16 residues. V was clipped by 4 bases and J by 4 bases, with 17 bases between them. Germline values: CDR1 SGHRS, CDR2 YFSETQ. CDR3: CASSIGAGAGTGELFF. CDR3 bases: TGCGCCAGCAGCATAGGGGCAGGGGCAGGCACCGGGGAGCTGTTTTTT.

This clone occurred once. The CDR3 coding sequence is TGTGCCACTCCCAGGGGCCGGTGTGGCTACACCTTC. It encodes CATPRGRCGYTF. J is TRBJ1-2 and V is TRBV6-4; TRBD1 is a possible D gene (6 bases). The CDR3 runs to 12 residues. V was cut by 10 bases and J by 7 bases, with 16 bases left in between. Germline CDR1 MRHNA, CDR2 SNTAGT.

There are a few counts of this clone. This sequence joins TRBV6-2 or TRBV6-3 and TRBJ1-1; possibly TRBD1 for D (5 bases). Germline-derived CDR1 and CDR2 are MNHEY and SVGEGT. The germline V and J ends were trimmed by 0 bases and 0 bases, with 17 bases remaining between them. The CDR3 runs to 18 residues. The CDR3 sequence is CASSYSTGLSGLNTEAFF. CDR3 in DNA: TGTGCCAGCAGTTACTCCACGGGACTATCAGGGCTGAACACTGAAGCTTTCTTT.

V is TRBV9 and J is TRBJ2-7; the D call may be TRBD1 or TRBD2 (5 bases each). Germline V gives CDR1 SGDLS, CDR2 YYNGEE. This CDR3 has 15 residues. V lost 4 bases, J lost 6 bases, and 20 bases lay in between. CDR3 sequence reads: CASSPRAVRGREQYF. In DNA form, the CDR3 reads TGTGCCAGCAGCCCTAGAGCTGTAAGGGGACGCGAGCAGTACTTC.

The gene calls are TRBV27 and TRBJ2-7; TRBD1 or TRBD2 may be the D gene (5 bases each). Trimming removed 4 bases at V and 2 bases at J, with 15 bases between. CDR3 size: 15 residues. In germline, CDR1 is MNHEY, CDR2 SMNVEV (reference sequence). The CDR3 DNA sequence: TGTGCCAGCAGTTCGAACACGGGGCCCACCTACGAGCAGTACTTC. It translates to CASSSNTGPTYEQYF.

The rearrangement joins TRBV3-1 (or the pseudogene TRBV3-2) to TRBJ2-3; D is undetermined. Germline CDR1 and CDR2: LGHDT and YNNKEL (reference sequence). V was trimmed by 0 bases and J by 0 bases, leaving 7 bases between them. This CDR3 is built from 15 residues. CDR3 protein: CASSQDATSTDTQYF. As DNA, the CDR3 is TGTGCCAGCAGCCAAGATGCGACTAGCACAGATACGCAGTATTTT.

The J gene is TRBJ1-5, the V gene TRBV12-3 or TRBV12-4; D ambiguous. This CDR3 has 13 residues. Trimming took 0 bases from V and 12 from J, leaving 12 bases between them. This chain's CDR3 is CASSLATGSHQHF. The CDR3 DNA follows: TGTGCCAGCAGTTTAGCTACGGGTTCCCACCAGCATTTT.

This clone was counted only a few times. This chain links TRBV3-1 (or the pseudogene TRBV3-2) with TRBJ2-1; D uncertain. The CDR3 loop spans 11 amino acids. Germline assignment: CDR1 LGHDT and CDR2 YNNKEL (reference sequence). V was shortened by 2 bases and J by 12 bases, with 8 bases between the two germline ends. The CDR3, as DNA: TGTGCCAGCAGCCAACGAAGTGGGCAGTTCTTC. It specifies CASSQRSGQFF.

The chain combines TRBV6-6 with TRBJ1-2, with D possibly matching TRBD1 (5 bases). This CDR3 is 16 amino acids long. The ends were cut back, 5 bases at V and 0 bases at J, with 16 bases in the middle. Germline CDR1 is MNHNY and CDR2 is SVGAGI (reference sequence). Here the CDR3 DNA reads TGTGCCAGCAGTGGCCAAGGGGCCTCAGCTAACTATGGCTACACCTTC. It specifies CASSGQGASANYGYTF.

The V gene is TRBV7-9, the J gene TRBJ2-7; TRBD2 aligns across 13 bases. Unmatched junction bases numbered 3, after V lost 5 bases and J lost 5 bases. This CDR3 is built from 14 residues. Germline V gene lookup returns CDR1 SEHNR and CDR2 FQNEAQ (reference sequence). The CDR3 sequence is CASSRTSGSHEQYF. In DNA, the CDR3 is TGTGCCAGCAGCCGGACTAGCGGGAGTCACGAGCAGTACTTC.

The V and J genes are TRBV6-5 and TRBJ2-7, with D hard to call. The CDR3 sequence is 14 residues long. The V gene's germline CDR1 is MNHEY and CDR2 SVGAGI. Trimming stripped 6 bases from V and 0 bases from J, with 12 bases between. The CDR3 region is CASRGQPGSYEQYF. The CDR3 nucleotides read TGTGCCAGCAGAGGCCAGCCGGGCTCCTACGAGCAGTACTTC.

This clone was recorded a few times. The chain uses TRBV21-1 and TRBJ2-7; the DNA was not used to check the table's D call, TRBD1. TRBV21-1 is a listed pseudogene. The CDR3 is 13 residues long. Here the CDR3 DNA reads TGTGCCAGCACCAGGCCCGTTTGCTACGAGCAGTACTTC. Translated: CASTRPVCYEQYF.

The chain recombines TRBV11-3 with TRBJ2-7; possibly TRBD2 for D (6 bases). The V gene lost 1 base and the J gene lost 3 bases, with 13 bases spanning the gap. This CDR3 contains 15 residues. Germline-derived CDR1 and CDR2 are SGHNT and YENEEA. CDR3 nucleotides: TGTGCCAGCAGCTTAGGTGGAGGGTTGGACTACGAGCAGTACTTC. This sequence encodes CASSLGGGLDYEQYF.

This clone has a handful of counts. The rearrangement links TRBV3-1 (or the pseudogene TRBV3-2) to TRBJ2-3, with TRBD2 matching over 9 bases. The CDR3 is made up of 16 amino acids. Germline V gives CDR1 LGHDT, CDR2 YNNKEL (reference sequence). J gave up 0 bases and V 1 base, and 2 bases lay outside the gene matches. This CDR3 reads CASSQGLAVSTDTQYF. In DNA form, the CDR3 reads TGTGCCAGCAGCCAAGGACTAGCGGTTAGCACAGATACGCAGTATTTT.

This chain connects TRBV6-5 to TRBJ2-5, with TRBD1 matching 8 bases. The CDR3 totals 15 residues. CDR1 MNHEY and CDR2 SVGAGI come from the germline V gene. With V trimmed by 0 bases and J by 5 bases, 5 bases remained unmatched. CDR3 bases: TGTGCCAGCAGTTACTCGATTCAGGGGGCGGAGACCCAGTACTTC. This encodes CASSYSIQGAETQYF.

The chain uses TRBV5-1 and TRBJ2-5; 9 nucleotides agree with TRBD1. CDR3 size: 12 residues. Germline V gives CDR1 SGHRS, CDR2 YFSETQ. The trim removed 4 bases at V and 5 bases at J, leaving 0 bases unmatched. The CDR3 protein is CASSGQGETQYF. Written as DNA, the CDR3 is TGCGCCAGCAGCGGACAGGGGGAGACCCAGTACTTC. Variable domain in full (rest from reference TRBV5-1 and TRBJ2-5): KAGVTQTPRYLIKTRGQQVTLSCSPISGHRSVSWYQQTPGQGLQFLFEYFSETQRNKGNFPGRFSGRQFSNSRSEMNVSTLELGDSALYLCASSGQGETQYFGPGTRLLVL.

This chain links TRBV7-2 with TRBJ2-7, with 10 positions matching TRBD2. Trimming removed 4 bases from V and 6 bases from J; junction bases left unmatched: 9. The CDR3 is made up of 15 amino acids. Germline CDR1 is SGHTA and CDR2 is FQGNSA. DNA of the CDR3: TGTGCCAGCAGCTGGACTAGCGGCAACCCGGGCGAGCAGTACTTC. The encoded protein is CASSWTSGNPGEQYF.

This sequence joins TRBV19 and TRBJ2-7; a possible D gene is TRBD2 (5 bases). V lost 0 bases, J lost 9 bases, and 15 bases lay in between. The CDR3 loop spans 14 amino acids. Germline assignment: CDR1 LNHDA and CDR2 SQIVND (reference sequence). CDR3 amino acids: CASSIERRTGVQYF. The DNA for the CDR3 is TGTGCCAGTAGTATAGAGCGACGGACCGGGGTGCAGTACTTC.

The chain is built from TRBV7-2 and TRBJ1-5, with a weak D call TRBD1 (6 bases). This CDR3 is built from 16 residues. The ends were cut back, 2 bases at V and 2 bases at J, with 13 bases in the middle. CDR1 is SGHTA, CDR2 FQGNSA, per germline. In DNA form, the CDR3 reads TGTGCCAGCAGCTTATTTTCGGGGGGCGGCAATCAGCCCCAGCATTTT. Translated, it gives CASSLFSGGGNQPQHF.

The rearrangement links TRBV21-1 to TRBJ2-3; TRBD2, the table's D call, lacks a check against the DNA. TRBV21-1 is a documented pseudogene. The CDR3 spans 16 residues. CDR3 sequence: CASSKGLAGRTDTQYF. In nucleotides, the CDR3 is TGTGCCAGCAGCAAGGGACTAGCGGGGAGAACAGATACGCAGTATTTT.

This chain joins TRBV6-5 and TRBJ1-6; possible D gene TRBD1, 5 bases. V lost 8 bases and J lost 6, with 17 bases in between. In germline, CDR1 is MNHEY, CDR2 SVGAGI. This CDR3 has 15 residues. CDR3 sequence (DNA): TGTGCCAGCTCGAAGGGACTGGGGTCTAATTCACCCCTCCACTTT. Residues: CASSKGLGSNSPLHF.

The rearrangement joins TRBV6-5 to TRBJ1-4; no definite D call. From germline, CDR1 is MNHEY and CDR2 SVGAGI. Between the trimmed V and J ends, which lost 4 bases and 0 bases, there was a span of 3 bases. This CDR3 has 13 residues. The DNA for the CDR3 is TGTGCCAGCAGTTCCCCAACTAATGAAAAACTGTTTTTT. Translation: CASSSPTNEKLFF.

The chain's CDR3 is CSASRDTHGAFF. The DNA of the CDR3 is TGCAGTGCTAGTCGGGACACCCATGGAGCTTTCTTT. V usage is TRBV20-1 and J usage is TRBJ1-1; a weak D match, TRBD1 (6 bases). V gave up 3 bases and J gave up 10 bases, with 15 bases separating them. The germline gives CDR1 DFQATT, CDR2 SNEGSKA (reference sequence). The CDR3 is 12 residues long.